The table lists the clone carrying this T cell receptor beta chain with many counts. The data originate from a study of shared clonotypes between healthy human individuals. TCRdb keeps only in-frame clones here, not all; method: immunoSEQ multiplex PCR. The repertoire holds about 100,000 clones, with 68% as singletons. The CDR3 is 15 residues long. After removal of 2 bases from V and 2 bases from J, the junction contained 4 bases not matched to a gene. Germline V gives CDR1 MNHNY, CDR2 SVGAGI (reference sequence). J is TRBJ2-3 and V is TRBV6-6; TRBD1 matches 7 bases. Specimen: memory CD8+ T cells sorted from blood. The subset here: CD45RO+ cells pooled with CCR7-negative TemRA cells. The clonotype comes from a man aged 25-45 years in good health. The CDR3 region has the DNA TGTGCCAGCAGTTACGGGGACAGTCACACAGATACGCAGTATTTT. It specifies CASSYGDSHTDTQYF.